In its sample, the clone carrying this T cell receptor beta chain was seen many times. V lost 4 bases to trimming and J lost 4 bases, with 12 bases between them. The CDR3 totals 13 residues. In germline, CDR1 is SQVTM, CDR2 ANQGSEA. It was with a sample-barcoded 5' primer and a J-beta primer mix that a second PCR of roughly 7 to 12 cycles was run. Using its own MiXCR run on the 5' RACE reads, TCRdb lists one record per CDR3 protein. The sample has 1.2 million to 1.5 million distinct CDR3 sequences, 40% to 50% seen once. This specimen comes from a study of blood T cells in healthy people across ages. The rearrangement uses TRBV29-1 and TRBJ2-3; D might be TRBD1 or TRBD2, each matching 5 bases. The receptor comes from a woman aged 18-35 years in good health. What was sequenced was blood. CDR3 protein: CSVVTPGPDTQYF. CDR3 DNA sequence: TGCAGCGTTGTTACGCCGGGGCCAGATACGCAGTATTTT.